This record covers a single T cell receptor beta chain. Its antigen is still unknown. TCRdb's copy holds only in-frame clones and misses some; the assay was immunoSEQ multiplex PCR. Of about a million clones in the sample, 70% to 85% are singletons; the top ten hold approximately 1.5%. These data originate in a study of shared clonotypes between healthy human individuals. Study context: The people who gave samples were a couple of women and a few men aged 18 to 49. Overall study findings and caveats: Read depth was anticipated to influence clonotype sharing among donors.

The CDR3 covers 13 residues. Germline CDR1 reads SNHLY; CDR2 reads FYNNEI. The trim removed 3 bases at V and 7 bases at J, leaving 2 bases unmatched. The chain uses TRBV2 and TRBJ1-2; 10 nucleotides match TRBD1. Sequenced input: memory CD4+ T cells sorted from blood. The subset is: CD45RA-negative fraction. The receptor's source is a man aged 18 to 35 in good health. CDR3 loop: CASSETGGPGYTF. CDR3 bases: TGTGCCAGCAGTGAGACAGGGGGCCCTGGCTACACCTTC.